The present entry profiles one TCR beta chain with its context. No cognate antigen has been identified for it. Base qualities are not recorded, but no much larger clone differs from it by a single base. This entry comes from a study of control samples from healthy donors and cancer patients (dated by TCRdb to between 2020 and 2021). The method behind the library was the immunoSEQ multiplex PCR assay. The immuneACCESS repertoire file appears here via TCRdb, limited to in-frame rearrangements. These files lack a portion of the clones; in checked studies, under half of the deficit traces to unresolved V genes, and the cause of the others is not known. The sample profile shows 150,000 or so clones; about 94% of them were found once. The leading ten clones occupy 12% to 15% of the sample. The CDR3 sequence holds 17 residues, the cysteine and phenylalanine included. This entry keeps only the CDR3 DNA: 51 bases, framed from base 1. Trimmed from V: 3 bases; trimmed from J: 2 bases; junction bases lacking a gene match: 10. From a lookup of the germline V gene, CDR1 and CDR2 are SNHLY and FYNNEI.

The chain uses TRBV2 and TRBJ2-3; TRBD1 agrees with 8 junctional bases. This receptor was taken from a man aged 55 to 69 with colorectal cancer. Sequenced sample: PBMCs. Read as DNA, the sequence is TGTGCCAGCAGTGACCCCGGACAGGGCTTTTTCACAGATACGCAGTATTTT. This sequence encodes CASSDPGQGFFTDTQYF.